This T cell receptor beta chain was recovered during a study of shared clonotypes between healthy human individuals. The study's findings and limits: Blood was the only sampled material, and tissue repertoires likely differ. Sorted-subset samples were not fully sequenced, rarefaction indicated. Clonotype sharing among donors was thought likely to change with sequencing depth.

Germline loops: CDR1 SGHTA, CDR2 FQGNSA. The V gene lost 4 bases and the J gene lost 4 bases, with 13 bases spanning the gap. The CDR3 totals 14 residues. The sorted-subset replicate PCRs were given around 200 ng DNA, which is tens of thousands of T cell genomes. TCRdb keeps only in-frame clones here, not all; method: immunoSEQ multiplex PCR. This table has approximately 530,000 clones, around 95% appearing once. As for this clone: The target antigen is unknown.

The source material was naive CD4+ T cells sorted from blood. Described subset: CD45RA+ positively selected. V gene TRBV7-2 combines with J gene TRBJ1-2; no clear D gene. This TCR derives from a woman in her thirties in good health. The CDR3 coding sequence is TGTGCCAGCAGCTATTTCGAGGGATTCTATGGCTACACCTTC. Translation gives CASSYFEGFYGYTF.